One sample yielded the 7 T cell receptor beta chains listed below, sequenced in a study of blood T cell repertoires in COVID-19. Sequenced by immunoSEQ multiplex PCR; TCRdb stores in-frame clones only, minus some. The sample has roughly 55,000 clones, approximately 79% seen once. Sequenced material: peripheral blood. These receptors originate from a human donor in a cohort sampled during active COVID-19.

The J gene is TRBJ1-1, the V gene TRBV3-1 (or the pseudogene TRBV3-2), with unresolved D. The V and J ends lost 1 base and 2 bases respectively, with 8 bases between them. This CDR3 contains 14 residues. CDR1 and CDR2 (germline): LGHDT, YNNKEL (reference sequence). CDR3 residues: CASSQGTRNTEAFF. The CDR3 nucleotides read TGTGCCAGCAGCCAAGGAACTCGAAACACTGAAGCTTTCTTT.

This chain joins TRBV7-9 and TRBJ2-5; perhaps TRBD1 as D (7 bases). V was clipped by 7 bases and J by 5 bases, with 11 bases between them. The CDR3 spans 12 residues. Germline V lookup: CDR1 SEHNR, CDR2 FQNEAQ (reference sequence). The CDR3 loop is CASTRGVETQYF. For the CDR3, the DNA is TGTGCCAGCACCAGGGGGGTGGAGACCCAGTACTTC.

The chain joins TRBV5-6 to TRBJ2-3, with D maybe TRBD2 (6 bases). Germline CDR1 is SGHDT and CDR2 is YYEEEE. This CDR3 has 17 amino acids. Trimming removed 4 bases from V and 5 bases from J, with 23 bases in between. In DNA form, the CDR3 reads TGTGCCAGCAGCCCGAAGACGATTTTGTGGGAGGAAGATACGCAGTATTTT. Amino acid sequence: CASSPKTILWEEDTQYF.

The chain uses TRBV18 and TRBJ2-7, with TRBD1 as a possible D gene (5 bases). The CDR3 is 14 amino acids. CDR1 is KGHSH and CDR2 is LQKENI in the germline V gene. V was pared by 2 bases and J by 6 bases, with 14 bases between. The DNA for the CDR3 is TGTGCCAGCTCACCAGAGGCAGGGCGATCCGAGCAGTACTTC. It specifies CASSPEAGRSEQYF.

This chain uses TRBV5-6 with TRBJ2-7, with TRBD1 identical over 8 bases. Germline CDR1 reads SGHDT; CDR2 reads YYEEEE. This CDR3 contains 12 residues. The J segment lost 9 bases and the V segment lost 4 bases, leaving 6 bases of the junction unmatched. CDR3: CASSRVGQAQYF. CDR3 coding DNA: TGTGCCAGCAGCAGGGTGGGACAGGCGCAGTACTTC.

The V gene is TRBV28, the J gene TRBJ2-7; TRBD1 is a possible D gene (6 bases). The germline V gene has CDR1 MDHEN and CDR2 SYDVKM. The V end was cut by 5 bases, the J end by 3 bases, with 11 bases between. The CDR3 contains 13 residues. CDR3 in amino acids: CASSGPDSYEQYF. The CDR3 bases are TGTGCCAGCAGTGGACCGGACAGCTACGAGCAGTACTTC.

This chain connects TRBV28 to TRBJ1-1; D unclear. V lost 1 base to trimming and J lost 4 bases, with 13 bases between them. Looked up from germline, CDR1 is MDHEN and CDR2 is SYDVKM. The length of the CDR3 is 15 residues. The CDR3 reads CASSLLGPAGTEAFF. Here the CDR3 DNA reads TGTGCCAGCAGTTTATTAGGTCCAGCAGGCACTGAAGCTTTCTTT.